The 2 T cell receptor beta chains reported below all come from one sample, sequenced in a study of cytomegalovirus exposure and HLA in healthy donors. The PCR had 60 Vbeta and 13 Jbeta primers. Sequencing was performed with immunoSEQ multiplex PCR; in TCRdb, only in-frame clones are kept and a portion is missing. The sample includes about 120,000 clones, roughly three quarters of them seen just once. Sample: PBMCs. These receptors came from a woman between 40 and 50 years old in good health and CMV-seropositive.

The chain carries TRBV7-9 and TRBJ1-2, with D tentatively TRBD1 (6 bases). The V and J ends lost 3 bases and 2 bases respectively, with 10 bases between them. This CDR3 contains 14 residues. Germline V CDR1 and CDR2: SEHNR, FQNEAQ (reference sequence). The CDR3, as DNA: TGTGCCAGCAGCTTGGACAGCCCAAACTATGGCTACACCTTC. Translated: CASSLDSPNYGYTF.

The J gene is TRBJ2-7, the V gene TRBV19; 7 positions agree with TRBD1. There are 17 residues in the CDR3. Germline trimming cut 6 bases from V and 2 bases from J; bases unmatched to any gene: 16. Germline CDR1 reads LNHDA; CDR2 reads SQIVND (reference sequence). The CDR3 protein is CASSRTPQGTQPYEQYF. In DNA form, the CDR3 reads TGTGCCAGTAGCCGCACGCCACAGGGGACGCAACCCTACGAGCAGTACTTC. Full variable domain (missing parts from reference TRBV19 and TRBJ2-7): DGGITQSPKYLFRKEGQNVTLSCEQNLNHDAMYWYRQDPGQGLRLIYYSQIVNDFQKGDIAEGYSVSREKKESFPLTVTSAQKNPTAFYLCASSRTPQGTQPYEQYFGPGTRLTVT.